These 20 T cell receptor beta chains were all obtained from the same sample, sequenced in a study of spatial heterogeneity in lung cancer. TCRdb re-derived calls from the 5' RACE reads in MiXCR, one entry per CDR3 protein. This sample has tens of thousands of distinct CDR3 sequences; 8% to 10% occur once, and the top ten carry roughly a fifth. Time point here: blood at routine non-recurrence follow-up after resection. This material consisted of PBMCs, taken at follow-up. The receptors here all came from a male donor with early-stage non-small cell lung cancer.

This sequence joins TRBV6-5 and TRBJ1-1; D is possibly TRBD1 (5 bases). V was cut by 2 bases and J by 12 bases, with 10 bases left in between. This CDR3 is built from 11 residues. Per the germline V gene, CDR1 is MNHEY and CDR2 is SVGAGI. The CDR3 reads CASSYAGRTFF. The CDR3, as DNA: TGTGCCAGCAGTTACGCGGGGCGCACTTTCTTT.

The chain recombines TRBV7-2 with TRBJ2-7, with 7 positions matching TRBD1. V lost 3 bases, J lost 4 bases, and 3 bases stayed unmatched. Germline V gene sequence: CDR1 SGHTA, CDR2 FQGNSA. The CDR3 has 13 amino acids. DNA of the CDR3: TGTGCCAGCAGCTTCCGGGACAGTTACGAGCAGTACTTC. This translates into CASSFRDSYEQYF.

This clonotype was counted many times. The chain uses TRBV7-9 and TRBJ2-3, with 10 bases identical to TRBD2. The junction had 10 bases not matched to a gene; V was cut back by 7 bases and J by 9 bases. Germline lookup yields CDR1 SEHNR and CDR2 FQNEAQ (reference sequence). The CDR3 spans 14 residues. CDR3 nucleotide sequence: TGTGCCAGCATCAGCGGGGGGGACGATAGGACGCAGTATTTT. Amino acid sequence: CASISGGDDRTQYF.

This clonotype qualifies as medium-sized. CDR3 DNA: TGTGCCAGCAGCCCCGGCGGGACGTTATCCTACGAGCAGTACTTC. The encoded protein is CASSPGGTLSYEQYF. The rearrangement joins TRBV3-1 to TRBJ2-7, with a weak D call TRBD2 (6 bases). CDR1 and CDR2 (germline): LGHDT, YNNKEL (reference sequence). Trimming pared 4 bases from V and 1 base from J, leaving 14 bases between. The CDR3 extends over 15 amino acids.

This clonotype was counted at least ten times. Written as DNA, the CDR3 is TGTGCCAGCAGCTTACCTGGACAGGGAACGAACACTGAAGCTTTCTTT. Protein sequence: CASSLPGQGTNTEAFF. This rearrangement joins TRBV7-9 to TRBJ1-1; 8 bases align to TRBD1. The V segment lost 2 bases and the J segment 1 base; nucleotides outside the gene matches: 6. This CDR3 comprises 16 residues. Germline CDR1 is SEHNR and CDR2 is FQNEAQ (reference sequence).

Only a few counts were recorded for this clonotype. V gene TRBV27 combines with J gene TRBJ1-6; a weak D match, TRBD1 (5 bases). Trimming shortened V by 6 bases and J by 5 bases, and 17 bases separated the two germline ends. The V gene's germline CDR1 is MNHEY and CDR2 SMNVEV (reference sequence). This CDR3 region has 16 residues. DNA for the CDR3: TGTGCCAGCAGCTTTGAGGTAGGGGCGCATAATTCACCCCTCCACTTT. Amino acid sequence: CASSFEVGAHNSPLHF.

This clonotype was detected many times. The V call is TRBV20-1, the J call TRBJ2-3, with a possible D match to TRBD2 (6 bases). The CDR3 has 12 residues. The V gene's germline CDR1 is DFQATT and CDR2 SNEGSKA (reference sequence). The V gene lost 0 bases and the J gene lost 5 bases, with 6 bases spanning the gap. CDR3 in DNA: TGCAGTGCTAGAGAGGGGGGAGATACGCAGTATTTT. This encodes CSAREGGDTQYF.

This clonotype was recorded at least ten times. V and J are TRBV29-1 and TRBJ2-5; 8 bases agree with TRBD2. Germline V gives CDR1 SQVTM, CDR2 ANQGSEA. The J segment lost 3 bases and the V segment lost 6 bases, leaving 6 bases of the junction unmatched. The CDR3 has 13 amino acids. The CDR3 loop is CSVTRSGKETQYF. CDR3 bases: TGCAGCGTAACACGTAGCGGGAAAGAGACCCAGTACTTC.

The chain carries TRBV27 and TRBJ2-3, with 9 bases lining up with TRBD2. After removal of 3 bases from V and 0 bases from J, the junction contained 7 bases not matched to a gene. The CDR3 runs 17 residues. Germline V CDR1 and CDR2: MNHEY, SMNVEV (reference sequence). The CDR3 reads CASSFMAGGPSTDTQYF. The CDR3 nucleotides are TGTGCCAGCAGTTTTATGGCGGGGGGGCCTAGCACAGATACGCAGTATTTT.

The chain employs TRBV6-1 and TRBJ1-5; D gene ambiguous. CDR1 MNHNS and CDR2 SASEGT come from the germline V gene. The CDR3 loop spans 15 amino acids. V gave up 7 bases and J gave up 5 bases, with 18 bases separating them. This CDR3 is CASTGYRVRDQPQHF. CDR3 DNA: TGTGCCAGCACGGGGTATCGGGTCCGGGATCAGCCCCAGCATTTT.

This clonotype was observed many times. This chain uses TRBV5-1 with TRBJ2-5, with 14 bases aligning to TRBD2. Losses at the gene ends were 0 bases for V and 4 bases for J; bases not matched to a gene: 8. This CDR3 comprises 18 residues. Germline-derived CDR1 and CDR2 are SGHRS and YFSETQ. The CDR3 region has the DNA TGCGCCAGCAGCTTGGGAGGACTAGCGGGGGGTCCCATAGAGACCCAGTACTTC. The encoded protein is CASSLGGLAGGPIETQYF.

This clonotype has ten or more counts. The V and J genes are TRBV5-1 and TRBJ2-2, with 8 bases identical to TRBD1. The V gene end was trimmed by 2 bases and the J gene end by 7 bases; junction bases not matched to a gene: 7. The CDR3 is made up of 15 amino acids. Germline CDR1 SGHRS, CDR2 YFSETQ. CDR3 sequence reads: CASSFPAGGSGELFF. The DNA for the CDR3 is TGCGCCAGCAGCTTCCCGGCAGGGGGCAGCGGGGAGCTGTTTTTT.

The sample holds a few counts of this clonotype. The chain is built from TRBV6-2 or TRBV6-3 and TRBJ2-5; 8 bases agree with TRBD1. This CDR3 is 15 amino acids long. In germline, CDR1 is MNHEY, CDR2 SVGEGT. V trimming: 6 bases; J trimming: 0 bases; junction bases outside the gene matches: 6. The CDR3 region is CASRNPDRDQETQYF. The CDR3 coding sequence is TGTGCCAGCAGGAACCCGGACAGGGACCAAGAGACCCAGTACTTC.

The sample holds many counts of this clonotype. This sequence joins TRBV20-1 and TRBJ2-7, with D hard to call. CDR3 size: 15 residues. Trimming cost V 0 bases and J 0 bases, with 12 bases left between them. The germline CDR1 and CDR2 sequences are DFQATT and SNEGSKA (reference sequence). CDR3 nucleotide sequence: TGCAGTGCTAGAGATGGAGCTTCGAGCTCCTACGAGCAGTACTTC. Its protein product is CSARDGASSSYEQYF.

This clonotype has a count of ten or more. J is TRBJ2-3 and V is TRBV19, with a possible D match to TRBD2 (6 bases). Germline lookup yields CDR1 LNHDA and CDR2 SQIVND (reference sequence). The V end lost 7 bases, the J end lost 0 bases, and 11 bases lay between the germline ends. The CDR3 totals 14 residues. For the CDR3, the DNA is TGTGCCAGTATCGCCGGAGGGAGCACAGATACGCAGTATTTT. Protein sequence: CASIAGGSTDTQYF.

This clonotype was seen ten or more times. V gene TRBV20-1 combines with J gene TRBJ2-1, with 9 positions matching TRBD1. Looked up from germline, CDR1 is DFQATT and CDR2 is SNEGSKA (reference sequence). The CDR3 runs to 14 residues. J gave up 7 bases and V 3 bases, and 7 bases lay outside the gene matches. The CDR3 here is CSASGTGTLNEQFF. The CDR3 DNA follows: TGCAGTGCTAGCGGGACAGGGACTCTAAATGAGCAGTTCTTC.

This clonotype was recorded many times. The V call is TRBV27, the J call TRBJ2-4, with a weak D call TRBD1 (6 bases). CDR3 length: 11 amino acids. Germline V lookup: CDR1 MNHEY, CDR2 SMNVEV (reference sequence). V lost 7 bases and J 9 bases, leaving 10 bases between the germline ends. The CDR3 coding sequence is TGTGCCAGCACCCAAGGGGGCATTCAGTACTTC. Protein product: CASTQGGIQYF.

This clonotype showed up many times. The J gene is TRBJ2-7, the V gene TRBV11-2; 7 bases line up with TRBD1. Germline loops: CDR1 SGHAT, CDR2 FQNNGV. The CDR3 runs 17 residues. With V trimmed by 3 bases and J by 2 bases, 13 bases remained unmatched. DNA for the CDR3: TGTGCCAGCAGCTTCCCGGGACAGACAGGACCGACCTACGAGCAGTACTTC. It translates to CASSFPGQTGPTYEQYF.

This clonotype was counted ten times or more. This sequence joins TRBV18 and TRBJ1-5; tentatively, D is TRBD1 (5 bases). This CDR3 has 14 residues. Germline CDR1 KGHSH, CDR2 LQKENI. Deletions cut 4 bases from V and 7 bases from J, with 14 bases between. CDR3 sequence reads: CASSREGQEQPQHF. In nucleotides, the CDR3 is TGTGCCAGCTCACGAGAGGGGCAAGAGCAGCCCCAGCATTTT.

The table lists this clonotype with many counts. The J gene is TRBJ1-2, the V gene TRBV29-1; TRBD1 aligns across 9 bases. With V trimmed by 6 bases and J by 4 bases, 3 bases remained unmatched. The CDR3 covers 12 residues. The germline V gene encodes CDR1 SQVTM and CDR2 ANQGSEA. Written as DNA, the CDR3 is TGCAGCGTGGGACAGGGTTTCTATGGCTACACCTTC. Translating it yields CSVGQGFYGYTF.